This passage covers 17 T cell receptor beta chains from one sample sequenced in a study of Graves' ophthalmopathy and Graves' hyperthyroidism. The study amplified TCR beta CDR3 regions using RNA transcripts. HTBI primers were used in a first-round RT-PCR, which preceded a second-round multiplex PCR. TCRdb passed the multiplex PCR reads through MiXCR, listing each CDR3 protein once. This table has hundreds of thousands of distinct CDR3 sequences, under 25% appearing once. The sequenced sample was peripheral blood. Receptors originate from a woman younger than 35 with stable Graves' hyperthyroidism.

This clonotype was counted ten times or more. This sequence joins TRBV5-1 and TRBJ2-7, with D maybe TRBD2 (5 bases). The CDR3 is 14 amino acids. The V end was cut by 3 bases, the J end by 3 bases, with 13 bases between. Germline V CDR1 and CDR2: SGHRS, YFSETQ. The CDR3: CASSSDPGNYEQYF. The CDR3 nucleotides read TGCGCCAGCAGCTCTGACCCGGGAAACTACGAGCAGTACTTC.

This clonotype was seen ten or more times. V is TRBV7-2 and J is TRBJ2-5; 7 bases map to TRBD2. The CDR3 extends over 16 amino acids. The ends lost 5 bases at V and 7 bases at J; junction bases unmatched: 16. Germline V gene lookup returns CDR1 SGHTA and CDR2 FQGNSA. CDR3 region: CASSPTRASGSLTQYF. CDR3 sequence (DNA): TGTGCCAGCAGCCCAACCCGGGCTAGCGGTTCGTTGACCCAGTACTTC. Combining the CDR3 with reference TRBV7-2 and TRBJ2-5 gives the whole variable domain GAGVSQSPSNKVTEKGKDVELRCDPISGHTALYWYRQSLGQGLEFLIYFQGNSAPDKSGLPSDRFSAERTGGSVSTLTIQRTQQEDSAVYLCASSPTRASGSLTQYFGPGTRLLVL.

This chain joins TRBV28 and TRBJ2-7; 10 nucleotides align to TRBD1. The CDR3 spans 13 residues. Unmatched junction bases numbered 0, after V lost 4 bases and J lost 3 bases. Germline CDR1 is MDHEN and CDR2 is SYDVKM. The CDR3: CASSWTGGYEQYF. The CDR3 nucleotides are TGTGCCAGCAGTTGGACAGGGGGCTACGAGCAGTACTTC.

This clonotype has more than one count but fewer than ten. The CDR3 bases are TGTGCCAGCACCGAAGGGCAAGCGGGGAGCTCCTACAATGAGCAGTTCTTC. Encoded protein: CASTEGQAGSSYNEQFF. The rearrangement uses TRBV25-1 and TRBJ2-1, with 7 nucleotides matching TRBD2. This CDR3 is 17 amino acids long. Losses at the gene ends were 7 bases for V and 0 bases for J; bases not matched to a gene: 12. Germline V gene lookup returns CDR1 MGHDK and CDR2 SYGVNS.

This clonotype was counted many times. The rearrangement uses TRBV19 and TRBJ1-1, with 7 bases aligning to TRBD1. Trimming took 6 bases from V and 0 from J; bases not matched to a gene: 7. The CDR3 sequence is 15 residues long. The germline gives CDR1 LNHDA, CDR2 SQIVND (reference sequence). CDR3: CASRKTTGMNTEAFF. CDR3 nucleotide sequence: TGTGCCAGTAGGAAAACGACAGGGATGAACACTGAAGCTTTCTTT.

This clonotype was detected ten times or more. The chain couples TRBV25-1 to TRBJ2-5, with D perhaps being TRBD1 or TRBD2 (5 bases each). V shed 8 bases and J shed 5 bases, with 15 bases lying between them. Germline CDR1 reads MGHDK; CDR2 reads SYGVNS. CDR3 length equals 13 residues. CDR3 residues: CASEEGWKETQYF. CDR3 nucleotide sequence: TGTGCCAGCGAAGAGGGGTGGAAGGAGACCCAGTACTTC.

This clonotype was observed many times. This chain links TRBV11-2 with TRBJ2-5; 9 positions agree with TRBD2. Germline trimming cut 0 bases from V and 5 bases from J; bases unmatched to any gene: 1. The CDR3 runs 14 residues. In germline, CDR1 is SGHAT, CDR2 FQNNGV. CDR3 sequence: CASSLDGLAETQYF. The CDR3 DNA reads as TGTGCCAGCAGCTTAGACGGACTAGCGGAGACCCAGTACTTC.

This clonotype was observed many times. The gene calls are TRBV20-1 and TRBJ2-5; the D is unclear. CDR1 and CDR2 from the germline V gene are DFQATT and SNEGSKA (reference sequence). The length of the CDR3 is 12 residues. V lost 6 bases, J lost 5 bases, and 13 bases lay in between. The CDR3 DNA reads TGCAGTGCCCCTCCTGTGGGGGAGACCCAGTACTTC. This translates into CSAPPVGETQYF.

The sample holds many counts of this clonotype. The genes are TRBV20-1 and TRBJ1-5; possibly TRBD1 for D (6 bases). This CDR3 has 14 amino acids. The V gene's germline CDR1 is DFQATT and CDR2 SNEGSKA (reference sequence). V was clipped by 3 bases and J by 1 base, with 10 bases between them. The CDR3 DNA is TGCAGTGCTAGGGATGACAGGAGCAATCAGCCCCAGCATTTT. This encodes CSARDDRSNQPQHF.

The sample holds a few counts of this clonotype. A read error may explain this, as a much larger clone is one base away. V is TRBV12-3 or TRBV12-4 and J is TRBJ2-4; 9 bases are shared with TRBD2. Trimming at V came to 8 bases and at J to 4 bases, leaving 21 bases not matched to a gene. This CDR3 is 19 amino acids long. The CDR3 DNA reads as TGTGCCAGCGCCCTTATGGGGAGACCCAGACTAGCGGAAAAAAACATTCAGTACTTC. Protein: CASALMGRPRLAEKNIQYF.

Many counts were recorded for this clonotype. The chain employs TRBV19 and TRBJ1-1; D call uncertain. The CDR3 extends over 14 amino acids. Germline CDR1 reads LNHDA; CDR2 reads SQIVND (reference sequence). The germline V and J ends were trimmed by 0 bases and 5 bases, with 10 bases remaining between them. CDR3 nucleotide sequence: TGTGCCAGTAGTATAGATGGGTCCCTTACTGAAGCTTTCTTT. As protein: CASSIDGSLTEAFF. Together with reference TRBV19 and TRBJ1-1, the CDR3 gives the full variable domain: DGGITQSPKYLFRKEGQNVTLSCEQNLNHDAMYWYRQDPGQGLRLIYYSQIVNDFQKGDIAEGYSVSREKKESFPLTVTSAQKNPTAFYLCASSIDGSLTEAFFGQGTRLTVV.

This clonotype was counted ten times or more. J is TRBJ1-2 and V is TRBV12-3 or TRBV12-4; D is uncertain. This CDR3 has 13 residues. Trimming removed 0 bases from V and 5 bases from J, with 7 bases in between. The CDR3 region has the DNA TGTGCCAGCAGTTTAGCGGACTTTTATGGCTACACCTTC. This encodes CASSLADFYGYTF.

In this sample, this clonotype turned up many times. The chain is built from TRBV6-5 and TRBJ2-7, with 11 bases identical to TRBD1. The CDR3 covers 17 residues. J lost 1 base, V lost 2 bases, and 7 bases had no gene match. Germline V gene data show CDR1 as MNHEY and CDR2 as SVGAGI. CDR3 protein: CASSYARGQGDSYEQYF. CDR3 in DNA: TGTGCCAGCAGTTACGCGAGGGGACAGGGGGATTCCTACGAGCAGTACTTC.

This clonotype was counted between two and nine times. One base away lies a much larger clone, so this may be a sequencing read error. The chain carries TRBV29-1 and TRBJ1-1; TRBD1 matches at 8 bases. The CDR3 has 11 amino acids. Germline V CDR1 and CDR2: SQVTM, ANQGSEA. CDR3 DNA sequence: TGCAGCGTTGAAGGGACAGGGCGGGCTTGCTTT. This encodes CSVEGTGRACF.

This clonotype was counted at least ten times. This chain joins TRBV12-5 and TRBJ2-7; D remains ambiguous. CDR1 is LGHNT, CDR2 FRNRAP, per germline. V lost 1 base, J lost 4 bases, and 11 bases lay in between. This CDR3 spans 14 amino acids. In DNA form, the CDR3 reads TGTGCTAGTGGTTTGGACACCGGACCATACGAGCAGTACTTC. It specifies CASGLDTGPYEQYF.

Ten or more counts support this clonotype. The CDR3 sequence: CASSDPQGVSGANVLTF. CDR3 sequence (DNA): TGTGCCAGCAGTGACCCCCAGGGGGTGTCTGGGGCCAACGTCCTGACTTTC. The V and J genes are TRBV2 and TRBJ2-6, with TRBD1 identical over 7 bases. From germline, CDR1 is SNHLY and CDR2 FYNNEI. The ends lost 3 bases at V and 1 base at J; junction bases unmatched: 6. This CDR3 has 17 amino acids.

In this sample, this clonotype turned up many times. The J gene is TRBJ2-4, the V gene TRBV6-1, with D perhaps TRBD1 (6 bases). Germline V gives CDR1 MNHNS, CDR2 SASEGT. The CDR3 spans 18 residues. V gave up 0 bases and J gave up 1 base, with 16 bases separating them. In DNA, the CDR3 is TGTGCCAGCAGTGAAGCGGATAAGGGGGTTTATGCCAAAAACATTCAGTACTTC. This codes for CASSEADKGVYAKNIQYF.